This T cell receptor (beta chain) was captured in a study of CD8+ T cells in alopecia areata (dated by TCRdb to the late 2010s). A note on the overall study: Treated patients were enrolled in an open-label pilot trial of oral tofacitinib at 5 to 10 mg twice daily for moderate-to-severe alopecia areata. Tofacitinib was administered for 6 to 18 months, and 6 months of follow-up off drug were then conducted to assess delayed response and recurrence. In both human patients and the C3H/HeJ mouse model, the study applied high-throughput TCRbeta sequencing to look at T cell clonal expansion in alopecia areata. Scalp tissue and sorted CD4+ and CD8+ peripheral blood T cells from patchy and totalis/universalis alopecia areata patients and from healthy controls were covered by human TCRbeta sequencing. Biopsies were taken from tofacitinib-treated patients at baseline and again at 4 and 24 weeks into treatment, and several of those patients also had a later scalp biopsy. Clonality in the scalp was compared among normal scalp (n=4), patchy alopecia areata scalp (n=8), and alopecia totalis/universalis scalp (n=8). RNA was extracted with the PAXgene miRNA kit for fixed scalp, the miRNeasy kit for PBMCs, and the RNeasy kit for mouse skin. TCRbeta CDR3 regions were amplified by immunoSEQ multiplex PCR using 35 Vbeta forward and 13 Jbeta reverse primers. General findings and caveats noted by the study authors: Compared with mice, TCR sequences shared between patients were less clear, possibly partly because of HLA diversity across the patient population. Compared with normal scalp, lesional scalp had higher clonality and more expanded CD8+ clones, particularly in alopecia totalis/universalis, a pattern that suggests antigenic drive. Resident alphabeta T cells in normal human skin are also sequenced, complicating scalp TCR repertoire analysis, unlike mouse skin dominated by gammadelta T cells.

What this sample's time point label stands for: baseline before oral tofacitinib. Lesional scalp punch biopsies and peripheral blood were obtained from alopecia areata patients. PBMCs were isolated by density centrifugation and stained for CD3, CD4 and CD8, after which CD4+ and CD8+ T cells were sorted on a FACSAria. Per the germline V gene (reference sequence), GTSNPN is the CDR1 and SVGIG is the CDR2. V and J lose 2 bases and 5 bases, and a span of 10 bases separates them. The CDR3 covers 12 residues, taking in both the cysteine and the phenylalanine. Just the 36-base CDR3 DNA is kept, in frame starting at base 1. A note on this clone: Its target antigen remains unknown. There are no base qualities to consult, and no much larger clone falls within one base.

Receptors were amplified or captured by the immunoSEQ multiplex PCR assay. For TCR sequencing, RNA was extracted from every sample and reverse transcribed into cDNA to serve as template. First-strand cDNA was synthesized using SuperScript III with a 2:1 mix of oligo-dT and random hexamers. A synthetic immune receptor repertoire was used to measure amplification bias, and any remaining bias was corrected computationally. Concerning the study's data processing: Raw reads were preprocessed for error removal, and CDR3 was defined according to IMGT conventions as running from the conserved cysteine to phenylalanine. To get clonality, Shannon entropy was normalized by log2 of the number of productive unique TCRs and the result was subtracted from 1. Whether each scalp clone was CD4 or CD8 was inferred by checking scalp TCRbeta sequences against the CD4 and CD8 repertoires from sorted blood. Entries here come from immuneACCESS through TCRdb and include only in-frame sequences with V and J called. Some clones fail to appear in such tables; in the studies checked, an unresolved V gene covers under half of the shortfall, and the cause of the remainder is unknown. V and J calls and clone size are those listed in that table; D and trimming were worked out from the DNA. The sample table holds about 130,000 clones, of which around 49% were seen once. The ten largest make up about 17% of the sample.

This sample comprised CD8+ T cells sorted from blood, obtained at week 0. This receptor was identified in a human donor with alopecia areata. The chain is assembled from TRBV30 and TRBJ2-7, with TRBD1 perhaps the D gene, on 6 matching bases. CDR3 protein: CAWSPQGNEQYF. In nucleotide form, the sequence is TGTGCCTGGAGTCCACAGGGAAACGAGCAGTACTTC.